Listed below are T cell receptor beta chains from one sample, sequenced in a study of blood T cell repertoires in COVID-19. Profiling relied on immunoSEQ multiplex PCR, and the TCRdb table lists in-frame clones only, not all of them. The data hold roughly 350,000 clones, with 85% observed a single time. Sequencing used peripheral blood. All receptors derive from a woman aged 18-29 years with acute or convalescent COVID-19. Both conserved end residues are part of each CDR3. Size is omitted from some rows. Given values are once, few, many or a class for expanded clones.

CDR3	size	V	J
CASGLVVTTAREGNTEAFF	NA	TRBV12-5	TRBJ1-1
CASSSGLRRTDTQYF	NA	TRBV7-3	TRBJ2-3
CASTTQGQETQYF	NA	TRBV28	TRBJ2-5
CASSPGQATNYGYTF	NA	TRBV5-6	TRBJ1-2
CASSAELTGVSGYTF	NA	TRBV7-9	TRBJ1-2
CASSLRQGNEKLFF	NA	TRBV28	TRBJ1-4
CASREDRMNTGELFF	NA	TRBV2	TRBJ2-2
CASSSPRTDGEKLFF	once	TRBV9	TRBJ1-4
CATSEQQGSYNEQFF	NA	TRBV24-1	TRBJ2-1
CASSPQGTDTQYF	NA	TRBV5-4	TRBJ2-3
CASNRPGVNEQFF	NA	TRBV6-5	TRBJ2-1
CASSRLAGGSDTQYF	NA	TRBV27	TRBJ2-3
CSVEREDYGYTF	few	TRBV29-1	TRBJ1-2
CASSKVQEGTACNQPQHF	NA	TRBV21-1	TRBJ1-5
CASSWESGEQYF	NA	TRBV5-6	TRBJ2-7
CARRRPGTGGSELFF	NA	TRBV4-1	TRBJ1-4
CASSIATGRPDTIYF	NA	TRBV19	TRBJ1-3
CASSRTWNTEAFF	NA	TRBV3-1/TRBV3-2	TRBJ1-1
CASTPFGGGTEAFF	once	TRBV28	TRBJ1-1
CSVTLAASNIGFF	NA	TRBV29-1	TRBJ1-1
CASSFSANTGELFF	NA	TRBV5-1	TRBJ2-2
CATSRGGTRTDTQYF	NA	TRBV15	TRBJ2-3
CASRPPGSGIYYGYTF	NA	TRBV5-6	TRBJ1-2
CSVRDSPVDEQFF	NA	TRBV29-1	TRBJ2-1
CASSLARGRHQETQYF	NA	TRBV7-6	TRBJ2-5
CASSHSGRSYEQYF	NA	TRBV11-2	TRBJ2-7
CAISVRQGGDGYTF	few	TRBV10-3	TRBJ1-2
CASSLGTGGGLAFF	NA	TRBV5-1	TRBJ1-1
CSVSGKRTDTQYF	NA	TRBV29-1	TRBJ2-3
CASSIARVQPQHF	NA	TRBV19	TRBJ1-5
CASSANQGLQETQYF	few	TRBV9	TRBJ2-5
CASNQRNQETQYF	NA	TRBV10-1	TRBJ2-5
CSVDGFRGADTEAFF	NA	TRBV29-1	TRBJ1-1
CASSLDRSYGYTF	NA	TRBV11-2	TRBJ1-2
CASSQVTVANYGYTF	NA	TRBV4-1	TRBJ1-2
CASRRGTSSYNEQFF	once	TRBV24-1	TRBJ2-1
CASSLRTGSQPQHF	NA	TRBV5-6	TRBJ1-5
CASSRPGTAYNEQFF	NA	TRBV11-3	TRBJ2-1
CASSEWGEGYEQYF	NA	TRBV10-2	TRBJ2-7
CASSFGQGGETQYF	NA	TRBV5-1	TRBJ2-5
CASSGSEGGSYEQYF	NA	TRBV9	TRBJ2-7
CASRDRTEGPEQYF	NA	TRBV10-2	TRBJ2-7
CASSDGLAGGREQYF	NA	TRBV2	TRBJ2-7
CASSPGRARYGYTF	NA	TRBV6-5	TRBJ1-2
CASSQGPGSRGYTF	NA	TRBV3-1/TRBV3-2	TRBJ1-2
CARVFSNGYTF	NA	TRBV7-2	TRBJ1-2
CASSVTGTGEEKLFF	NA	TRBV19	TRBJ1-4
CASSSTDKTYGYTF	NA	TRBV7-9	TRBJ1-2
CASSEVAGLGNSPLHF	NA	TRBV6-1	TRBJ1-6
CASSYSRGRDGYTF	NA	TRBV6-5	TRBJ1-2
CASSQSGVSSYNEQFF	few	TRBV4-2	TRBJ2-1
CASSDWGGTSDTQYF	once	TRBV9	TRBJ2-3
CASRLAGDTDTQYF	NA	TRBV5-1	TRBJ2-3
CASSSPGQGNNQPQHF	NA	TRBV28	TRBJ1-5
CAIGTDAGNTIYF	NA	TRBV10-3	TRBJ1-3
CASSYWGQGANEQFF	NA	TRBV5-1	TRBJ2-1
CASSSTGKEGNTIYF	once	TRBV4-2	TRBJ1-3
CASSGQGEKLFF	NA	TRBV2	TRBJ1-4
CASSRQGETQYF	NA	TRBV2	TRBJ2-5